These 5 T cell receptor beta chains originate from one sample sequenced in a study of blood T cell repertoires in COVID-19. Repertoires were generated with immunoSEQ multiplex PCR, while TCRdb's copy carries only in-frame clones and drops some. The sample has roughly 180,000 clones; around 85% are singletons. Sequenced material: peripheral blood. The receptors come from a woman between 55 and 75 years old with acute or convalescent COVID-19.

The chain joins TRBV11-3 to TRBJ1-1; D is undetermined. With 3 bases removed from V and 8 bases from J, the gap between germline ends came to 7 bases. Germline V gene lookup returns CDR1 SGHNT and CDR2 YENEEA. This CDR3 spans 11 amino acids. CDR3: CASSLRVEAFF. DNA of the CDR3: TGTGCCAGCAGCTTGAGGGTAGAAGCTTTCTTT.

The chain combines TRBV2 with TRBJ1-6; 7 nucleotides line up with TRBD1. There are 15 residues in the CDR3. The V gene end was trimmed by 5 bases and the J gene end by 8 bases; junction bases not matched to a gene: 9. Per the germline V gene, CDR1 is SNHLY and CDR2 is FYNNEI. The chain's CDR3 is CASSLATGTDSPLHF. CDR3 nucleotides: TGTGCCAGCAGTTTAGCGACAGGGACGGATTCACCCCTCCACTTT.

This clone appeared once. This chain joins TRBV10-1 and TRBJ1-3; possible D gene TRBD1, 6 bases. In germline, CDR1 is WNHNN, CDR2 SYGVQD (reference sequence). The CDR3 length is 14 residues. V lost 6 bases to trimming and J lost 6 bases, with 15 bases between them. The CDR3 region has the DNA TGCGCCAGCAGCCAAGACAGGACCGAAAACACCATATATTTT. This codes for CASSQDRTENTIYF.

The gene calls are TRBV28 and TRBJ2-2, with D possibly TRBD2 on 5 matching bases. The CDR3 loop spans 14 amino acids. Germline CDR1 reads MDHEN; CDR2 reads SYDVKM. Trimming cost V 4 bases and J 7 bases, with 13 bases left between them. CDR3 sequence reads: CASSSLPRVGELFF. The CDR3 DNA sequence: TGTGCCAGCAGTTCCCTCCCGAGGGTCGGGGAGCTGTTTTTT.

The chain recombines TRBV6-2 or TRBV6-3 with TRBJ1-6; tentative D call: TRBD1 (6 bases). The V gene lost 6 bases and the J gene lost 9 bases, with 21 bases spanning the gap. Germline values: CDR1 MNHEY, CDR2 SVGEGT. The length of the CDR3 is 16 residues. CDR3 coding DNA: TGTGCCAGCAGCCGCGGTACTATTGAAGGGGGTTCACCCCTCCACTTT. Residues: CASSRGTIEGGSPLHF.